Included here is one T cell receptor beta chain sequence, with context. What it recognizes is unknown. One junction end does not reproduce the germline sequence, and a read error may be involved. The data are from a study of CD4 T cells in relation to SARS-CoV-2 and coronaviruses. For the study at large: The HLA restriction of the shared crossreactive spike epitopes was mapped. Study findings and constraints: In 55% to 75% of donors, memory CD4+ clonotypes crossrecognized SARS-CoV-2 and at least one common cold coronavirus spike. Each donor contributed either pre-pandemic or post-infection samples, not both.

Uncultured naive and memory CD4+ T cells supplied DNA for deep TCR-beta sequencing. Sequencing was performed with immunoSEQ multiplex PCR; in TCRdb, only in-frame clones are kept and a portion is missing. The sample has some 60,000 clones, roughly nine tenths seen once; the top ten hold around 0.41%. The CDR3 contains 13 residues. CDR1 is ENHRY and CDR2 is SYGVKD in the germline V gene. The clonotype was recovered from an adult with COVID-19. What was sequenced was naive CD4+ T cells from PBMCs. Subset indicated: naive CD4+ T cells isolated by negative enrichment. The chain combines TRBV10-3 with TRBJ2-1, with TRBD1 as a possible D gene (6 bases). CDR3 loop: CAISARQETWSIF. CDR3 in DNA: TGTGCCATCAGTGCACGACAGGAGACCTGGTCAATCTTC.